The 17 T cell receptor beta chains below all came from one sample that was sequenced in a study of PD-L1 blockade in urothelial cancer. Assay used: immunoSEQ multiplex PCR; TCRdb lists only in-frame clones, some missing. The table shows under 95,000 clones, with over 80% occurring only once. Noted time point: pretreatment peripheral blood. Material: PBMCs, obtained around atezolizumab (anti-PD-L1) treatment. These TCRs come from a woman in her seventies with urothelial cancer.

V is TRBV9 and J is TRBJ2-1; tentatively, D is TRBD2 (7 bases). The germline V and J ends were trimmed by 3 bases and 10 bases, with 23 bases remaining between them. The CDR3 covers 16 residues. Per the germline V gene, CDR1 is SGDLS and CDR2 is YYNGEE. CDR3 region: CASSGALGGPNHEQFF. CDR3 nucleotides: TGTGCCAGCAGCGGGGCTTTGGGGGGGCCGAACCACGAGCAGTTCTTC.

This chain connects TRBV28 to TRBJ1-3; 7 nucleotides align to TRBD1. This CDR3 is built from 17 residues. Per germline, CDR1 MDHEN and CDR2 SYDVKM. The V and J ends lost 3 bases and 4 bases, in that order; junction bases with no gene match: 12. CDR3 sequence: CASSLLTTGARGNTIYF. As DNA, the CDR3 is TGTGCCAGCAGTTTGTTGACCACAGGGGCAAGAGGAAACACCATATATTTT.

The chain employs TRBV11-2 and TRBJ1-1; TRBD1 matches 7 bases. After removal of 3 bases from V and 4 bases from J, the junction contained 5 bases not matched to a gene. Germline-derived CDR1 and CDR2 are SGHAT and FQNNGV. The CDR3 contains 14 residues. CDR3 sequence (DNA): TGTGCCAGCAGCTTGACAGGGTCGGGCACTGAAGCTTTCTTT. Amino acids: CASSLTGSGTEAFF.

The chain links TRBV29-1 to TRBJ2-1; TRBD2 aligns across 8 bases. Germline loops: CDR1 SQVTM, CDR2 ANQGSEA. The CDR3 extends over 14 amino acids. V lost 6 bases, J lost 7 bases, and 11 bases stayed unmatched. DNA of the CDR3: TGCAGCGTCCACGGGGGGGGCGTGGTAAATGAGCAGTTCTTC. This translates into CSVHGGGVVNEQFF.

This clone was recorded once. The rearrangement joins TRBV9 to TRBJ1-1, with TRBD1 as a possible D gene (6 bases). The CDR3 sequence is 14 residues long. V lost 3 bases and J lost 7, with 16 bases in between. From germline, CDR1 is SGDLS and CDR2 YYNGEE. The CDR3 region is CASSAGWGRGEAFF. Here the CDR3 DNA reads TGTGCCAGCAGCGCGGGTTGGGGGCGCGGTGAAGCTTTCTTT.

The table lists this clone with a count of one. This rearrangement joins TRBV7-9 to TRBJ2-1; D may be TRBD2 (6 bases). This CDR3 spans 13 amino acids. Trimming pared 3 bases from V and 7 bases from J, leaving 10 bases between. Per the germline V gene, CDR1 is SEHNR and CDR2 is FQNEAQ (reference sequence). The CDR3 coding sequence is TGTGCCAGCAGCTTTTCCGGGAGAAATGAGCAGTTCTTC. Its protein is CASSFSGRNEQFF.

The V gene is TRBV7-2, the J gene TRBJ1-2, with D tentatively TRBD1 (6 bases). V lost 4 bases to trimming and J lost 4 bases, with 7 bases between them. This CDR3 region has 12 residues. Germline V gene sequence: CDR1 SGHTA, CDR2 FQGNSA. CDR3 sequence: CASSSRGYGYTF. In nucleotides, the CDR3 is TGTGCCAGCAGCTCCAGGGGCTATGGCTACACCTTC.

The chain uses TRBV7-2 and TRBJ1-1; D uncertain. CDR3 size: 15 residues. Trimming took 1 base from V and 1 from J, leaving 10 bases between them. Germline values: CDR1 SGHTA, CDR2 FQGNSA. The DNA for the CDR3 is TGTGCCAGCAGCTTAGAGTCGGCAGGGAACACTGAAGCTTTCTTT. Protein product: CASSLESAGNTEAFF.

The chain links TRBV2 to TRBJ1-5; D gene ambiguous. Germline V gives CDR1 SNHLY, CDR2 FYNNEI. The CDR3 runs to 14 residues. V lost 4 bases to trimming and J lost 7 bases, with 14 bases between them. The CDR3 DNA reads TGTGCCAGCAGTGTGAGTTGGGCAGGCCAGCCCCAGCATTTT. It specifies CASSVSWAGQPQHF.

J is TRBJ1-2 and V is TRBV5-8; D uncertain. Looked up from germline, CDR1 is SGHTS and CDR2 is YDEGEE. Trimming took off 5 bases at V and 4 bases at J, with 9 bases between the two ends. The CDR3 spans 12 residues. In nucleotides, the CDR3 is TGTGCCAGCAGACGGAGCCTCTATGGCTACACCTTC. Translated, it gives CASRRSLYGYTF.

CDR3 in DNA: TGTGCCAGCAGCGGGTGGAGCAATCAGCCCCAGCATTTT. Encoded protein: CASSGWSNQPQHF. This chain uses TRBV2 with TRBJ1-5; no definite D call. Trimming took 6 bases from V and 1 from J, leaving 7 bases between them. The CDR3 has 13 residues. CDR1 SNHLY and CDR2 FYNNEI come from the germline V gene.

V gene TRBV5-8 combines with J gene TRBJ2-7, with D tentatively TRBD1 (5 bases). The V and J ends lost 5 bases and 0 bases respectively, with 6 bases between them. Germline CDR1 SGHTS, CDR2 YDEGEE. CDR3 length equals 12 residues. CDR3: CASRGDSYEQYF. In DNA, the CDR3 is TGTGCCAGCAGAGGGGACTCCTACGAGCAGTACTTC.

A few counts support this clone. J is TRBJ1-4 and V is TRBV19; D may be TRBD1 (6 bases). Germline V gene data show CDR1 as LNHDA and CDR2 as SQIVND (reference sequence). The CDR3 spans 15 residues. Trimming stripped 4 bases from V and 4 bases from J, with 13 bases between. CDR3 nucleotide sequence: TGTGCCAGTAGTAAACAGGGATGGGATAATGAAAAACTGTTTTTT. Its translation: CASSKQGWDNEKLFF.

This clone came up a few times. The chain combines TRBV4-2 with TRBJ2-7, with a tentative D call TRBD2 (5 bases). CDR3 length: 14 amino acids. Germline values: CDR1 LGHNA, CDR2 YNFKEQ. The V end lost 4 bases, the J end lost 3 bases, and 13 bases lay between the germline ends. CDR3 in amino acids: CASSPADSVYEQYF. The CDR3 DNA reads as TGTGCCAGCAGCCCAGCCGATAGCGTCTACGAGCAGTACTTC.

The chain is built from TRBV28 and TRBJ2-7, with TRBD2 identical over 9 bases. The CDR3 is 17 amino acids. After removal of 5 bases from V and 0 bases from J, the junction contained 11 bases not matched to a gene. Germline assignment: CDR1 MDHEN and CDR2 SYDVKM. The CDR3 nucleotides are TGTGCCAGCAGTCTGTCTAGCGGGGTACGTAGCTCCTACGAGCAGTACTTC. The encoded protein is CASSLSSGVRSSYEQYF. Filled out from reference TRBV28 and TRBJ2-7, the complete variable domain reads DVKVTQSSRYLVKRTGEKVFLECVQDMDHENMFWYRQDPGLGLRLIYFSYDVKMKEKGDIPEGYSVSREKKERFSLILESASTNQTSMYLCASSLSSGVRSSYEQYFGPGTRLTVT.

Relative to its sample, this clone is medium-sized (0.01 to 0.1%). The rearrangement joins TRBV5-4 to TRBJ1-2, with D possibly matching TRBD1 (6 bases). Germline V gene lookup returns CDR1 SGHNT and CDR2 YYREEE (reference sequence). The CDR3 consists of 14 residues. The ends were cut back, 2 bases at V and 3 bases at J, with 11 bases in the middle. CDR3 residues: CASSFIGGDYGYTF. The CDR3, as DNA: TGTGCCAGCAGCTTTATTGGGGGCGACTATGGCTACACCTTC.

This chain connects TRBV28 to TRBJ2-3; D call uncertain. Trimming left V 3 bases short and J 8 bases short, with 18 bases between. CDR3 size: 15 residues. Per the germline V gene, CDR1 is MDHEN and CDR2 is SYDVKM. The chain's CDR3 is CASSFLASGLGTQYF. CDR3 coding DNA: TGTGCCAGCAGTTTTTTGGCTAGTGGATTAGGTACGCAGTATTTT.